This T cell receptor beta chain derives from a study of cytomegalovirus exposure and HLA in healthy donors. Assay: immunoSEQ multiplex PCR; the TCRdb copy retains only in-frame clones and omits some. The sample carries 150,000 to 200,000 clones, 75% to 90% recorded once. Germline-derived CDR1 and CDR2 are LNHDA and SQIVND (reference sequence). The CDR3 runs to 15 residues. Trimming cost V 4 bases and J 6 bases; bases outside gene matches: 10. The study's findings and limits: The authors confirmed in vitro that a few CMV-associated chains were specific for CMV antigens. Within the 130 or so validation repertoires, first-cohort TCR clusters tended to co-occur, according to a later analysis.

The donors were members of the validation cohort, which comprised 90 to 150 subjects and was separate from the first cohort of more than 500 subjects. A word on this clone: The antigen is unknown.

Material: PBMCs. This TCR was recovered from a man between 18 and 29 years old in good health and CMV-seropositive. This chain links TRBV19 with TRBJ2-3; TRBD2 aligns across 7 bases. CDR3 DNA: TGTGCCAGTAGTACCAGCGGGGAGGGTTGGGATACGCAGTATTTT. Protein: CASSTSGEGWDTQYF.